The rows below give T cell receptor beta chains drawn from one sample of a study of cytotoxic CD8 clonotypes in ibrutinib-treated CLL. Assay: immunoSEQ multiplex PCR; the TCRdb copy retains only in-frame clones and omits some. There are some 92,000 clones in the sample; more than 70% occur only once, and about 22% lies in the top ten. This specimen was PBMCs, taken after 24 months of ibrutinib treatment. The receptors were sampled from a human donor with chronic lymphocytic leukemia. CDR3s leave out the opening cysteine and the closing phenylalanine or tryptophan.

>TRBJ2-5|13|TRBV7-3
ASSLNPGTRETQY
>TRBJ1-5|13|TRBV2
ASSFTADSNQPQH
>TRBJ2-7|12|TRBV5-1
ASSLEQGAYEQY
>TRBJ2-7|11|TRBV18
ASSPPGSYEQY
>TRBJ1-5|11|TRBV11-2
ASSLTSSQPQH
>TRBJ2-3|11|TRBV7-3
ASGERPGDTQY
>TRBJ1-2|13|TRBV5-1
ASSRTGGTNYGYT
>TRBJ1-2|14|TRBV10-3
AITPQAGASSYGYT
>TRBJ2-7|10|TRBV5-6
ASSHRGYEQY
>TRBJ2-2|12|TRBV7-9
ASTYRSDTGELF
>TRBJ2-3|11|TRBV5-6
ASSLRDRGTQY
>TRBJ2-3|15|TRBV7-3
ASSLTVSGGFTDTQY
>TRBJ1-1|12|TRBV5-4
ASSLASGSTEAF
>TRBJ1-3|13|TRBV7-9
ASSLSQGARNTIY
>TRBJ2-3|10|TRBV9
ASNDVADTQY
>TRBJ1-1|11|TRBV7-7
ASSLTGGTEAF
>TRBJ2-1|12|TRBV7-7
ASSPDELGNEQF
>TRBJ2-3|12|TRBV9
ASSVVSSTDTQY
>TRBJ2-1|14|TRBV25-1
ASAETGGGSYNEQF
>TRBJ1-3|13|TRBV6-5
ASRKDRYSGNTIY
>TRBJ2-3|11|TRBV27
ASSLASGSTQY
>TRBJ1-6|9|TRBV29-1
SVATGGTLH
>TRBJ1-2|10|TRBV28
ASRHEHYGYT
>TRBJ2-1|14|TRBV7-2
ASSPRQASSYNEQF
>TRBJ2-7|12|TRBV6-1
ASSLGVAAYEQY
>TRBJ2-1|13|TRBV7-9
ASSSGLAGGHEQF
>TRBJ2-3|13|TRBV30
AWSSLAGPTDTQY
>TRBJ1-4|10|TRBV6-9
APRTGYEKLF
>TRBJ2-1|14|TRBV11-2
ASSLVASVTYNEQF
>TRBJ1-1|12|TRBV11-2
ASSPRGVRTEAF
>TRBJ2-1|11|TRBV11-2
ASSSDLNNEQF